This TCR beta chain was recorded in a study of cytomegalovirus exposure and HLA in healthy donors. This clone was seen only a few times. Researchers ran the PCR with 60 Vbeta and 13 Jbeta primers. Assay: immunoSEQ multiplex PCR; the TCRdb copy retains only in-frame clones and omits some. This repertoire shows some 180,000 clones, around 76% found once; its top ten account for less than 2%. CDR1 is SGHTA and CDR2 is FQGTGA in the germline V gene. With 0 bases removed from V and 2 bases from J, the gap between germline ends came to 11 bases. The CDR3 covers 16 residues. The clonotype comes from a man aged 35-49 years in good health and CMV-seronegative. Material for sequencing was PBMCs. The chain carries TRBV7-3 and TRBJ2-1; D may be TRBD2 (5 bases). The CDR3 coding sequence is TGTGCCAGCAGCTTAACTGGTGGACTGCCCTACAATGAGCAGTTCTTC. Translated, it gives CASSLTGGLPYNEQFF. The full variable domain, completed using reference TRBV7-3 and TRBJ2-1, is GAGVSQTPSNKVTEKGKYVELRCDPISGHTALYWYRQSLGQGPEFLIYFQGTGAADDSGLPNDRFFAVRPEGSVSTLKIQRTERGDSAVYLCASSLTGGLPYNEQFFGPGTRLTVL.